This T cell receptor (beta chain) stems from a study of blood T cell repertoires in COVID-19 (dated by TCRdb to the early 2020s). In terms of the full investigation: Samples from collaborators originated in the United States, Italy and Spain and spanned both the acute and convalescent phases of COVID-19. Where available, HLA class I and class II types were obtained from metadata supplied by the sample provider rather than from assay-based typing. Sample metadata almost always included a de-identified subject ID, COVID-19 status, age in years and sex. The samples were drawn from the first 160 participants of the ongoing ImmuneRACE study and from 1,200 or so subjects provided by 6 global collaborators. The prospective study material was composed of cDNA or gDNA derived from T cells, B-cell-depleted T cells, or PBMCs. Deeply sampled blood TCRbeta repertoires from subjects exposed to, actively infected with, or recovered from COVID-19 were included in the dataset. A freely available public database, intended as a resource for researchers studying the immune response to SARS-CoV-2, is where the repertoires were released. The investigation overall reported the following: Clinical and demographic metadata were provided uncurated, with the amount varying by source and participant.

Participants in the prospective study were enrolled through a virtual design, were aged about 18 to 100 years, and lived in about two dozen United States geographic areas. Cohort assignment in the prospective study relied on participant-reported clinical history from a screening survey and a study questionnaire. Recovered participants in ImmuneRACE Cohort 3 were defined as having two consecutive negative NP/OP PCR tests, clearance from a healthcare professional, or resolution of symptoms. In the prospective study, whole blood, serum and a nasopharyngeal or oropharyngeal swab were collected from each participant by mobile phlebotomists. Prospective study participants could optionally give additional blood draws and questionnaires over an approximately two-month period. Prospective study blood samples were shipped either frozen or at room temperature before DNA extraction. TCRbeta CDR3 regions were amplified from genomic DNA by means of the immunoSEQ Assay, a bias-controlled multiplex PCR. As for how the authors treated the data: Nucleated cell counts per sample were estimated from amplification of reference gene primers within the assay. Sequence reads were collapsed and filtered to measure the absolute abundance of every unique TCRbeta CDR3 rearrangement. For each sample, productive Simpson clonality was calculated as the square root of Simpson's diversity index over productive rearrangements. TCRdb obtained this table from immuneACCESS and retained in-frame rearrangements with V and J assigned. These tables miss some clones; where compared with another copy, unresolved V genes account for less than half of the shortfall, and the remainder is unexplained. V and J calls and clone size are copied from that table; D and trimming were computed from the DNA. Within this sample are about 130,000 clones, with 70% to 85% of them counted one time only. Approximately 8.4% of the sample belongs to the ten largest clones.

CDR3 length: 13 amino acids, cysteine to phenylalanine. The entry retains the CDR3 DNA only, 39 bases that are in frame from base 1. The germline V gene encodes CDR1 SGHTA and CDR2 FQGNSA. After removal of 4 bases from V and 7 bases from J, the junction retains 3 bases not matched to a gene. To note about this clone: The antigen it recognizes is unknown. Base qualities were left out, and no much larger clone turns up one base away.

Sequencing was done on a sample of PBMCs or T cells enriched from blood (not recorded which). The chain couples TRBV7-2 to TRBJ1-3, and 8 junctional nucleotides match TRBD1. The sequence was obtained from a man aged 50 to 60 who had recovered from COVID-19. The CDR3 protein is CASSSDRGNTIYF. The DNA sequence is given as TGTGCCAGCAGCTCCGACAGGGGTAACACCATATATTTT.